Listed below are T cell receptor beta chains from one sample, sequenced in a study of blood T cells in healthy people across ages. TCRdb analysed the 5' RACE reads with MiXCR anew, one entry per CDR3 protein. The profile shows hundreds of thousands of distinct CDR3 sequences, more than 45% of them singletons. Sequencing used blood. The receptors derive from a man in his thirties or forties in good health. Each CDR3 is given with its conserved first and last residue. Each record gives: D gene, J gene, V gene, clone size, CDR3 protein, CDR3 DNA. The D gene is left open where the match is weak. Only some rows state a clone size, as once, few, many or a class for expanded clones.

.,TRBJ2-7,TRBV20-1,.,CSARSGTSNPYEQYF,TGCAGTGCTAGATCCGGGACGTCAAACCCCTACGAGCAGTACTTC
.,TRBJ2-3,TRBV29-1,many,CSGRVGADTQYF,TGCAGCGGGCGGGTGGGCGCAGATACGCAGTATTTT
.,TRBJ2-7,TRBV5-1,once,CASSLGDTDGKQYF,TGCGCCAGCAGCTTGGGGGACACTGATGGCAAGCAGTACTTC
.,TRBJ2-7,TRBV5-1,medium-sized,CASRAGTSYEQYF,TGCGCCAGCAGAGCCGGGACATCGTACGAGCAGTACTTC
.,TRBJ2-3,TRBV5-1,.,CASSVSLDTDTQYF,TGCGCCAGCAGCGTCTCACTGGACACAGATACGCAGTATTTT
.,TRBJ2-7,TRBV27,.,CASSLDWGAPTYEQYF,TGTGCCAGCAGTTTGGATTGGGGGGCCCCGACCTACGAGCAGTACTTC
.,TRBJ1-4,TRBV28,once,CASSLGLNLGKLFF,TGTGCCAGCAGTCTGGGACTAAATCTGGGAAAACTGTTTTTT
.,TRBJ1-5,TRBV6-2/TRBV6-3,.,CASMTHLWGPQHF,TGTGCCAGCATGACTCACCTCTGGGGGCCCCAGCATTTT
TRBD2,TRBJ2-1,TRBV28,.,CASSLRTSGNNEQFF,TGTGCCAGCAGTTTGCGGACTAGCGGAAACAATGAGCAGTTCTTC
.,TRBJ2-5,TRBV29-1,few,CSVVGIYKETQYF,TGCAGCGTTGTGGGGATTTACAAAGAGACCCAGTACTTC
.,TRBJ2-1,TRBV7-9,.,CASSLIGLGHGTYNEQFF,TGTGCCAGCAGCTTAATCGGTCTCGGGCACGGCACCTACAATGAGCAGTTCTTC
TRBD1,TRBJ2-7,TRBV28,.,CASSLSETGVHEQYF,TGTGCCAGCAGTTTATCGGAGACAGGGGTCCACGAGCAGTACTTC
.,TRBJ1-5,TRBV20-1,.,CSARDGGAWQPQHF,TGCAGTGCTAGAGATGGAGGGGCCTGGCAGCCCCAGCATTTT
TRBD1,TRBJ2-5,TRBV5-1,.,CASSTDRVLEQYF,TGCGCCAGCAGCACGGACAGGGTCCTAGAGCAGTACTTC